This T cell receptor beta chain came from a study of blood T cell repertoires in COVID-19. Overall study: Researchers got acute and convalescent COVID-19 samples from the United States, Italy and Spain. Nucleic acid was either cDNA or gDNA, and it came from T cells, B-cell-depleted T cells, or PBMCs.

Germline CDR1 MDHEN, CDR2 SYDVKM. The CDR3 is 13 amino acids. Trimming removed 7 bases from V and 2 bases from J, with 12 bases in between. In the authors' methods: The assay estimated nucleated cells by amplifying reference gene primers. The assay was immunoSEQ multiplex PCR, and TCRdb's table has in-frame clones only and misses some. That table furnishes V, J and clone size, whereas the DNA furnished D and trimming. The table records 65,000 to 90,000 clones, 60% to 80% of them present only once. This receptor was identified in a man between 65 and 85 years old with active or convalescent COVID-19. The sequencing input was peripheral blood. The V gene is TRBV28, the J gene TRBJ2-7, with D possibly matching TRBD1 (5 bases). CDR3 amino acids: CASTVDSPYEQYF. For the CDR3, the DNA is TGTGCCAGCACAGTTGACAGCCCCTACGAGCAGTACTTC.